Below are 30 T cell receptor beta chains sequenced from a single sample in a study of CD8 T cells in Susac syndrome. Random hexamers were used to reverse transcribe an amount of 0.5 to 1 ug RNA. TCRdb called the immunoSEQ multiplex PCR reads again in MiXCR, with one record for every CDR3 protein. The data contain approximately 120,000 distinct CDR3 sequences, roughly 96% of them singletons. Sequencing input: CD4+ T cells from PBMCs. The source of these receptors is a human donor in good health.

The V and J genes are TRBV12-3 or TRBV12-4 and TRBJ2-1; 8 bases are a match to TRBD2. This CDR3 has 15 amino acids. J lost 2 bases, V lost 6 bases, and 6 bases had no gene match. The chain's CDR3 is CASSLSGTAYNEQFF. In DNA, the CDR3 is TGTGCCAGCAGCCTTAGCGGGACCGCCTACAATGAGCAGTTCTTC.

The chain employs TRBV29-1 and TRBJ2-1, with a possible D match to TRBD2 (6 bases). Germline V gives CDR1 SQVTM, CDR2 ANQGSEA. The CDR3 totals 14 residues. V was clipped by 4 bases and J by 5 bases, with 15 bases between them. Here the CDR3 reads CSVVLTSRHNEQFF. DNA of the CDR3: TGCAGCGTTGTGTTAACTAGCCGACACAATGAGCAGTTCTTC.

The gene calls are TRBV30 and TRBJ1-5; D may be TRBD1 (6 bases). The germline V gene encodes CDR1 GTSNPN and CDR2 SVGIG (reference sequence). V was trimmed by 0 bases and J by 10 bases, leaving 7 bases between them. CDR3 length: 11 amino acids. CDR3 protein: CAWSVGGPQHF. The CDR3 DNA sequence: TGTGCCTGGAGTGTAGGGGGACCCCAGCATTTT.

V and J are TRBV7-3 and TRBJ2-1; D remains ambiguous. The CDR3 extends over 15 amino acids. Between the trimmed V and J ends, which lost 1 base and 0 bases, there was a span of 7 bases. From germline, CDR1 is SGHTA and CDR2 FQGTGA. The CDR3 coding sequence is TGTGCCAGCAGCTTAAGTGGTAGCTCCTACAATGAGCAGTTCTTC. It codes for CASSLSGSSYNEQFF.

The chain is built from TRBV7-2 and TRBJ2-7; no definite D call. V lost 0 bases to trimming and J lost 5 bases, with 11 bases between them. The CDR3 spans 14 residues. Germline V gene lookup returns CDR1 SGHTA and CDR2 FQGNSA. The CDR3 nucleotides are TGTGCCAGCAGCTTAGCTGGGCTCGTCAACGAGCAGTACTTC. Its translation: CASSLAGLVNEQYF. Variable domain in full (rest from reference TRBV7-2 and TRBJ2-7): GAGVSQSPSNKVTEKGKDVELRCDPISGHTALYWYRQSLGQGLEFLIYFQGNSAPDKSGLPSDRFSAERTGGSVSTLTIQRTQQEDSAVYLCASSLAGLVNEQYFGPGTRLTVT.

V is TRBV19 and J is TRBJ2-1; 9 bases agree with TRBD2. This CDR3 has 15 residues. V lost 10 bases to trimming and J lost 8 bases; unmatched junction nucleotides: 15. Germline CDR1 and CDR2: LNHDA and SQIVND (reference sequence). DNA for the CDR3: TGTGCCACCCGTCCCAATAGCGGGAGCTTTCATGAGCAGTTCTTC. This codes for CATRPNSGSFHEQFF.

The V call is TRBV5-1, the J call TRBJ1-2, with 7 bases lining up with TRBD1. Germline CDR1 SGHRS, CDR2 YFSETQ. The trim removed 0 bases at V and 8 bases at J, leaving 7 bases unmatched. The CDR3 has 14 amino acids. This CDR3 is CASSLDRGFEGYTF. As DNA, the CDR3 is TGCGCCAGCAGCTTGGACAGGGGATTTGAAGGCTACACCTTC.

The J gene is TRBJ1-4, the V gene TRBV6-2 or TRBV6-3; D perhaps matches TRBD1 (6 bases). This CDR3 has 14 amino acids. CDR1 is MNHEY, CDR2 SVGEGT, per germline. Deletions cut 5 bases from V and 8 bases from J, with 15 bases between. The CDR3 region is CASSTGARSEKLFF. CDR3 in DNA: TGTGCCAGCAGTACGGGGGCGCGAAGCGAAAAACTGTTTTTT.

This chain connects TRBV29-1 to TRBJ2-6; a weak D match, TRBD1 (6 bases). V was trimmed by 4 bases and J by 0 bases, leaving 16 bases between them. The CDR3 totals 17 residues. In germline, CDR1 is SQVTM, CDR2 ANQGSEA. The CDR3 DNA reads TGCAGCGTTGGGATTTCGGGACATAACTCTGGGGCCAACGTCCTGACTTTC. It yields the protein CSVGISGHNSGANVLTF.

The chain has TRBV12-3 or TRBV12-4 and TRBJ2-5, with 7 bases that match TRBD1. Trimming at V came to 6 bases and at J to 4 bases, leaving 5 bases not matched to a gene. This CDR3 comprises 13 residues. The chain's CDR3 is CASRTTGRETQYF. CDR3 in DNA: TGTGCCAGCAGAACGACAGGGAGAGAGACCCAGTACTTC.

The chain recombines TRBV11-2 with TRBJ1-2; 7 bases align to TRBD1. CDR3 length: 15 amino acids. With 4 bases clipped from V and 7 bases from J, the junction kept 12 bases outside the gene matches. The germline V gene has CDR1 SGHAT and CDR2 FQNNGV. CDR3 coding DNA: TGTGCCAGCAGCTCCCACCGACAGGGTGAAGGTGGCTACACCTTC. Translated: CASSSHRQGEGGYTF.

The chain recombines TRBV5-1 with TRBJ1-1, with 9 bases lining up with TRBD1. The CDR3 totals 17 residues. Germline-derived CDR1 and CDR2 are SGHRS and YFSETQ. V gave up 3 bases and J gave up 1 base; unmatched junction bases: 10. The CDR3 sequence is CASSSPKPGQGNTEAFF. CDR3 DNA: TGCGCCAGCAGCTCCCCTAAGCCGGGACAGGGGAACACTGAAGCTTTCTTT.

V is TRBV12-3 or TRBV12-4 and J is TRBJ2-2; weak D call: TRBD1 (6 bases). The CDR3 has 14 amino acids. The V and J ends lost 6 bases and 1 base respectively, with 9 bases between them. Written as DNA, the CDR3 is TGTGCCAGCAGGCTGGGACAGAACACCGGGGAGCTGTTTTTT. It is translated as CASRLGQNTGELFF.

A few counts support this clonotype. The J gene is TRBJ2-5, the V gene TRBV5-4; D ambiguous. The length of the CDR3 is 14 residues. CDR1 is SGHNT, CDR2 YYREEE, per germline (reference sequence). Trimming left V 0 bases short and J 2 bases short, with 8 bases between. The DNA for the CDR3 is TGTGCCAGCAGCTTGGGTGGGGTACAAGAGACCCAGTACTTC. Encoded protein: CASSLGGVQETQYF.

The chain employs TRBV4-1 and TRBJ2-7, with a tentative D call TRBD1 (7 bases). V was cut by 2 bases and J by 4 bases, with 21 bases left in between. Germline CDR1 MGHRA, CDR2 YSYEKL. CDR3 length: 17 residues. The CDR3 DNA is TGCGCCAGCAGCCAACCAGGGGTATCGGCAGGGGGGTACGAGCAGTACTTC. It translates to CASSQPGVSAGGYEQYF.

The J gene is TRBJ1-2, the V gene TRBV7-2, with unresolved D. The length of the CDR3 is 12 residues. V lost 1 base to trimming and J lost 8 bases, with 8 bases between them. Germline CDR1 and CDR2: SGHTA and FQGNSA. In nucleotides, the CDR3 is TGTGCCAGCAGCTTAGATTACGGGGGCTACACCTTC. Translation: CASSLDYGGYTF.

The rearrangement joins TRBV28 to TRBJ2-7, with a tentative D call TRBD1 (5 bases). The CDR3 totals 11 residues. The germline CDR1 and CDR2 sequences are MDHEN and SYDVKM. CDR3 residues: CGTSSSYEQYF. CDR3 nucleotides: TGTGGGACATCAAGCTCCTACGAGCAGTACTTC.

The chain uses TRBV25-1 and TRBJ1-4; the D gene is possibly TRBD1 (5 bases). In germline, CDR1 is MGHDK, CDR2 SYGVNS. The CDR3 consists of 15 residues. Trimming stripped 5 bases from V and 3 bases from J, with 13 bases between. The CDR3 nucleotides read TGTGCCAGCAGTCGGAACGGAGGGGCTAATGAAAAACTGTTTTTT. It is translated as CASSRNGGANEKLFF.

This chain connects TRBV12-3 or TRBV12-4 to TRBJ2-2, with 10 nucleotides matching TRBD2. V trimming: 4 bases; J trimming: 7 bases; junction bases outside the gene matches: 12. This CDR3 has 17 amino acids. The CDR3 DNA follows: TGTGCCAGCAGTTCGAGTACTAGCGGGGTGTCTATCGGGGAGCTGTTTTTT. It yields the protein CASSSSTSGVSIGELFF.

V gene TRBV7-2 combines with J gene TRBJ2-3, with D perhaps matching TRBD2 (6 bases). Between the trimmed V and J ends, which lost 2 bases and 3 bases, there was a span of 12 bases. The germline V gene has CDR1 SGHTA and CDR2 FQGNSA. CDR3 length equals 15 residues. The CDR3 spells CASSLTGVGTDTQYF. The CDR3 DNA follows: TGTGCCAGCAGCTTAACGGGAGTTGGAACAGATACGCAGTATTTT.

The chain employs TRBV5-1 and TRBJ1-2; 8 bases fit TRBD1. The CDR3 is 13 amino acids. The ends lost 4 bases at V and 8 bases at J; junction bases unmatched: 7. Germline V gives CDR1 SGHRS, CDR2 YFSETQ. The CDR3 spells CASSVRTGRGYTF. The CDR3 DNA follows: TGCGCCAGCAGCGTCAGGACAGGGAGAGGCTACACCTTC. Full variable domain (outside the CDR3, taken from reference TRBV5-1 and TRBJ1-2): KAGVTQTPRYLIKTRGQQVTLSCSPISGHRSVSWYQQTPGQGLQFLFEYFSETQRNKGNFPGRFSGRQFSNSRSEMNVSTLELGDSALYLCASSVRTGRGYTFGSGTRLTVV.

The V gene is TRBV15, the J gene TRBJ1-6; no definite D call. The germline CDR1 and CDR2 sequences are LNHNV and YYDKDF (reference sequence). Trimming removed 0 bases from V and 0 bases from J, with 12 bases in between. This CDR3 region has 18 residues. The CDR3 DNA reads as TGTGCCACCAGCAGAGATGATGCTGAGAGCTCCTATAATTCACCCCTCCACTTT. It yields the protein CATSRDDAESSYNSPLHF. Full variable domain (rest looked up from reference TRBV15 and TRBJ1-6): DAMVIQNPRYQVTQFGKPVTLSCSQTLNHNVMYWYQQKSSQAPKLLFHYYDKDFNNEADTPDNFQSRRPNTSFCFLDIRSPGLGDTAMYLCATSRDDAESSYNSPLHFGNGTRLTVT.

This chain joins TRBV7-9 and TRBJ1-4; tentatively, D is TRBD1 (5 bases). This CDR3 is built from 16 residues. V was pared by 2 bases and J by 4 bases, with 14 bases between. Germline CDR1 and CDR2: SEHNR and FQNEAQ (reference sequence). The CDR3 region has the DNA TGTGCCAGCAGCTTAATGGTCGGGGCCTATAATGAAAAACTGTTTTTT. It codes for CASSLMVGAYNEKLFF.

The chain links TRBV7-9 to TRBJ1-2, with D perhaps TRBD1 (5 bases). Trimming cost V 5 bases and J 5 bases, with 12 bases left between them. CDR3 size: 13 residues. Germline values: CDR1 SEHNR, CDR2 FQNEAQ (reference sequence). The CDR3 DNA reads as TGTGCCAGCAGCCCTGACAGCCGTTATGGCTACACCTTC. As protein: CASSPDSRYGYTF. The full variable domain, rest sourced from reference TRBV7-9 and TRBJ1-2, is DTGVSQNPRHKITKRGQNVTFRCDPISEHNRLYWYRQTLGQGPEFLTYFQNEAQLEKSRLLSDRFSAERPKGSFSTLEIQRTEQGDSAMYLCASSPDSRYGYTFGSGTRLTVV.

CDR3 loop: CASSLASGGPSSYEQYF. CDR3 sequence (DNA): TGTGCCAGCAGTTTGGCTAGCGGGGGTCCCAGCTCCTACGAGCAGTACTTC. The V call is TRBV12-3 or TRBV12-4, the J call TRBJ2-7; 10 nucleotides match TRBD2. This CDR3 comprises 17 residues. The trim removed 3 bases at V and 0 bases at J, leaving 8 bases unmatched.

The V call is TRBV30, the J call TRBJ1-2; D is perhaps TRBD1 (5 bases). V was clipped by 3 bases and J by 8 bases, with 16 bases between them. The CDR3 contains 13 residues. CDR1 is GTSNPN, CDR2 SVGIG, per germline (reference sequence). The CDR3 here is CAWSLTAAKGYTF. CDR3 DNA sequence: TGTGCCTGGAGCCTGACAGCCGCGAAAGGCTACACCTTC.

The J gene is TRBJ2-2, the V gene TRBV20-1, with D tentatively TRBD2 (5 bases). Looked up from germline, CDR1 is DFQATT and CDR2 is SNEGSKA (reference sequence). Trimming took 6 bases from V and 6 from J, leaving 8 bases between them. The CDR3 covers 11 residues. The DNA of the CDR3 is TGCAGTGCGGCCGGGGCCGGGGAGCTGTTTTTT. Translating gives CSAAGAGELFF.

The J gene is TRBJ2-7, the V gene TRBV29-1; D uncertain. This CDR3 contains 11 residues. V dropped 3 bases and J dropped 2 bases, with 5 bases sitting between them. Germline CDR1 reads SQVTM; CDR2 reads ANQGSEA. The CDR3, as DNA: TGCAGCGTTGAGAGCACCTACGAGCAGTACTTC. This encodes CSVESTYEQYF.

This clonotype was seen a single time. CDR3 residues: CASSSHGRNTGELFF. Here the CDR3 DNA reads TGTGCCAGCAGTTCACATGGACGGAACACCGGGGAGCTGTTTTTT. This sequence joins TRBV12-3 or TRBV12-4 and TRBJ2-2, with no clear D. The germline V and J ends were trimmed by 4 bases and 1 base, with 10 bases remaining between them. The CDR3 loop spans 15 amino acids.

This clonotype appeared a single time. The chain combines TRBV5-4 with TRBJ1-1, with TRBD1 matching over 8 bases. V trimming: 4 bases; J trimming: 1 base; junction bases outside the gene matches: 3. CDR1 is SGHNT, CDR2 YYREEE, per germline (reference sequence). This CDR3 has 14 amino acids. This CDR3 is CASSPGQANTEAFF. The CDR3 DNA sequence: TGTGCCAGCAGCCCGGGACAGGCGAACACTGAAGCTTTCTTT.